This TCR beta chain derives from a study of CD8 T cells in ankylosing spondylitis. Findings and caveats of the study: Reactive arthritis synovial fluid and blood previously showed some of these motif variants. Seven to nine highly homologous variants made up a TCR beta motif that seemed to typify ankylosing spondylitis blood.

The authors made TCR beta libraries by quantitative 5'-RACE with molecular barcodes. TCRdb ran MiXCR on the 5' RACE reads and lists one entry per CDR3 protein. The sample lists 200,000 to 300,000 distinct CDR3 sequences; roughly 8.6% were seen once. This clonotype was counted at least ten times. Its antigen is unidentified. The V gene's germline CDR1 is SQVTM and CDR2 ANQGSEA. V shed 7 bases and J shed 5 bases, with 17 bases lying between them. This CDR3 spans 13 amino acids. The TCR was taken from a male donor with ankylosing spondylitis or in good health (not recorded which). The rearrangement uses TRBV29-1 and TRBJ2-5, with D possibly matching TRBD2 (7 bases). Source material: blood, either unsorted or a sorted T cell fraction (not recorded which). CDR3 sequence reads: CSAERGARETQYF. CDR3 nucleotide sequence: TGCAGCGCAGAACGGGGGGCCAGGGAGACCCAGTACTTC.